These T cell receptor beta chains were read from a single sample in a study of blood T cell dynamics during melanoma immunotherapy. The method was immunoSEQ multiplex PCR; TCRdb's version includes in-frame clones alone and lacks a portion of them. The sample includes more than 10,000 clones, around 91% of them seen just once. Source: effector memory CD8+ T cells from blood, taken from a patient treated with checkpoint blockade. The receptors were gathered from a human donor with melanoma. Both conserved end residues are part of each CDR3. Each record gives: J gene, V gene, D gene, clone size, CDR3 protein, CDR3 DNA. The D gene is left open where the match is weak. A row's size may be missing; if present it is once, few, many or a size class.

j_gene: TRBJ1-1
v_gene: TRBV5-6
d_gene: NA
abundance: NA
CDR3aa: CASSSVVTEAFF
CDR3nt: TGTGCCAGCAGCTCGGTGGTCACTGAAGCTTTCTTT

j_gene: TRBJ2-7
v_gene: TRBV7-9
d_gene: TRBD1
abundance: once
CDR3aa: CASSLNDRAHYYEQYF
CDR3nt: TGTGCCAGCAGCTTGAACGACAGGGCTCATTACTACGAGCAGTACTTC

j_gene: TRBJ1-1
v_gene: TRBV6-6
d_gene: NA
abundance: NA
CDR3aa: CASSYRAAPLDTEAFF
CDR3nt: TGTGCCAGCAGTTACAGGGCAGCTCCATTGGACACTGAAGCTTTCTTT

j_gene: TRBJ2-1
v_gene: TRBV4-1
d_gene: TRBD2
abundance: NA
CDR3aa: CASSQDGAGGAYNEQFF
CDR3nt: TGCGCCAGCAGCCAAGATGGAGCGGGAGGGGCCTACAATGAGCAGTTCTTC

j_gene: TRBJ2-7
v_gene: TRBV28
d_gene: NA
abundance: NA
CDR3aa: CASSLFDRRNEQYF
CDR3nt: TGTGCCAGCAGTTTATTCGATAGACGTAACGAGCAGTACTTC

j_gene: TRBJ1-1
v_gene: TRBV18
d_gene: NA
abundance: NA
CDR3aa: CASSQQGTEAFF
CDR3nt: TGTGCCAGCTCTCAACAGGGCACTGAAGCTTTCTTT

j_gene: TRBJ2-1
v_gene: TRBV28
d_gene: TRBD2
abundance: NA
CDR3aa: CASATSGIKSDEQFF
CDR3nt: TGTGCCAGCGCGACTAGCGGGATTAAATCCGATGAGCAGTTCTTC

j_gene: TRBJ2-7
v_gene: TRBV28
d_gene: TRBD2
abundance: NA
CDR3aa: CASSLLLAGFYEQYF
CDR3nt: TGTGCCAGCAGTTTGTTACTAGCGGGGTTCTACGAGCAGTACTTC

j_gene: TRBJ1-5
v_gene: TRBV15
d_gene: TRBD1
abundance: NA
CDR3aa: CATSRDGTGVQPQHF
CDR3nt: TGTGCCACCAGCAGAGATGGGACAGGGGTTCAGCCCCAGCATTTT

j_gene: TRBJ2-7
v_gene: TRBV25-1
d_gene: TRBD1
abundance: NA
CDR3aa: CASSEGTGWYEQYF
CDR3nt: TGTGCCAGCAGTGAAGGGACAGGGTGGTACGAGCAGTACTTC

j_gene: TRBJ2-1
v_gene: TRBV12-5
d_gene: TRBD1
abundance: once
CDR3aa: CASGLIGQGASYNEQFF
CDR3nt: TGTGCTAGTGGTTTGATTGGACAGGGGGCTTCCTACAATGAGCAGTTCTTC

j_gene: TRBJ1-1
v_gene: TRBV14
d_gene: NA
abundance: NA
CDR3aa: CASSQYRGLSTEAFF
CDR3nt: TGTGCCAGCAGCCAGTACCGGGGCCTGAGCACTGAAGCTTTCTTT

j_gene: TRBJ2-5
v_gene: TRBV12-5
d_gene: TRBD2
abundance: NA
CDR3aa: CASGPSLVREGQETQYF
CDR3nt: TGTGCTAGTGGCCCCAGTCTGGTCCGGGAGGGCCAAGAGACCCAGTACTTC

j_gene: TRBJ2-3
v_gene: TRBV5-5
d_gene: NA
abundance: NA
CDR3aa: CASSLFVGEGTQYF
CDR3nt: TGTGCCAGCAGCTTGTTTGTGGGTGAGGGTACGCAGTATTTT

j_gene: TRBJ2-2
v_gene: TRBV18
d_gene: NA
abundance: NA
CDR3aa: CASSLQGNTGELFF
CDR3nt: TGTGCCAGCTCCTTGCAGGGTAACACCGGGGAGCTGTTTTTT

j_gene: TRBJ1-5
v_gene: TRBV7-6
d_gene: NA
abundance: NA
CDR3aa: CASSPGAGPYQPQHF
CDR3nt: TGTGCCAGCAGCCCCGGGGCAGGACCTTATCAGCCCCAGCATTTT

j_gene: TRBJ1-3
v_gene: TRBV19
d_gene: NA
abundance: NA
CDR3aa: CASRNYYDSGNTIYF
CDR3nt: TGTGCCAGTAGGAATTATTACGACTCTGGAAACACCATATATTTT

j_gene: TRBJ2-7
v_gene: TRBV5-1
d_gene: TRBD2
abundance: NA
CDR3aa: CASSLDPGGEQYF
CDR3nt: TGCGCCAGCAGCTTGGACCCGGGAGGCGAGCAGTACTTC

j_gene: TRBJ2-1
v_gene: TRBV4-3
d_gene: TRBD2
abundance: NA
CDR3aa: CASSQTSGSSYNEQFF
CDR3nt: TGCGCCAGCAGCCAGACTAGCGGGAGCTCCTACAATGAGCAGTTCTTC

j_gene: TRBJ2-2
v_gene: TRBV5-4
d_gene: NA
abundance: NA
CDR3aa: CASSRSAGELFF
CDR3nt: TGTGCCAGCAGCCGGTCCGCCGGGGAGCTGTTTTTT

j_gene: TRBJ1-6
v_gene: TRBV19
d_gene: NA
abundance: NA
CDR3aa: CASSRALTGFQPPLHF
CDR3nt: TGTGCCAGTAGTAGGGCGCTCACAGGGTTCCAACCACCCCTCCACTTT

j_gene: TRBJ2-7
v_gene: TRBV7-3
d_gene: NA
abundance: NA
CDR3aa: CASSLGGREPIPYEQYF
CDR3nt: TGTGCCAGCAGCTTAGGGGGACGGGAACCCATCCCCTACGAGCAGTACTTC

j_gene: TRBJ2-7
v_gene: TRBV29-1
d_gene: NA
abundance: NA
CDR3aa: CSVTGRYEQYF
CDR3nt: TGCAGCGTTACCGGACGGTACGAGCAGTACTTC

j_gene: TRBJ2-7
v_gene: TRBV28
d_gene: NA
abundance: once
CDR3aa: CASSSLGTYEQYF
CDR3nt: TGTGCCAGCAGTTCCCTCGGTACCTACGAGCAGTACTTC

j_gene: TRBJ2-1
v_gene: TRBV11-3
d_gene: NA
abundance: NA
CDR3aa: CASSLERGSYNEQFF
CDR3nt: TGTGCCAGCAGCTTAGAAAGGGGCTCCTACAATGAGCAGTTCTTC

j_gene: TRBJ2-3
v_gene: TRBV9
d_gene: NA
abundance: NA
CDR3aa: CAGSGGSTDTQYF
CDR3nt: TGTGCCGGATCGGGCGGTAGCACAGATACGCAGTATTTT

j_gene: TRBJ1-1
v_gene: TRBV7-6
d_gene: TRBD1
abundance: NA
CDR3aa: CASSLDRGVSKAFF
CDR3nt: TGTGCCAGCAGCTTAGACAGGGGGGTCTCCAAAGCTTTCTTT